This is a list of T cell receptor beta chains from one sample in a study of identical twins. MiXCR, applied by TCRdb to the 5' RACE reads, yields one record per CDR3 protein. The sample holds 640,000 or so distinct CDR3 sequences; approximately 6.1% are singletons and the top ten take around 1.9%. The sequenced sample consisted of naive T cells sorted from blood. The source of these receptors is a man aged 18-30 years in good health. Each CDR3 is given with its conserved first and last residue. D genes are given only for firm matches. Part of the rows lack a size; the others show once, few, many or a class for expanded clones.

>-|many|TRBV5-1|13|TRBJ2-3
TGCGCCAGCCACTCAGGGAGCACAGATACGCAGTATTTT
CASHSGSTDTQYF
>-|-|TRBV20-1|12|TRBJ2-5
TGCAGTGCTAGAAGTCTTAGAGAGACCCAGTACTTC
CSARSLRETQYF
>-|-|TRBV10-3|13|TRBJ2-3
TGTGCAAAGTCAGCCAGGGAGGAGGATACGCAGTATTTT
CAKSAREEDTQYF
>-|many|TRBV15|12|TRBJ2-2
TGTGCCACCAGTCGTCTGACCGGGGAGCTGTTTTTT
CATSRLTGELFF
>-|-|TRBV15|14|TRBJ1-3
TGTGCCACCTGGGGGACTTACTCTGGAAACACCATATATTTT
CATWGTYSGNTIYF
>-|-|TRBV7-6|16|TRBJ2-4
TGTGCCAGCAGCTTAGGGACAGCCGGTTTCAGAAACATTCAGTACTTC
CASSLGTAGFRNIQYF
>-|-|TRBV6-1|15|TRBJ2-7
TGTGCCAGCAAAGGTGGGGGAGCGGCTCCCTACGAGCAGTACTTC
CASKGGGAAPYEQYF
>-|many|TRBV6-5|11|TRBJ2-1
TGTGCCAGCCGGGAGCGCCAGAAGCAGTTCTTC
CASRERQKQFF
>TRBD1|many|TRBV20-1|18|TRBJ2-5
TGCAGTGCTAGAGATGGGGGGCCGGGACAGGGGAATTTAGAGACCCAGTACTTC
CSARDGGPGQGNLETQYF
>TRBD1|few|TRBV20-1|15|TRBJ2-3
TGCAGTCTCGCCTCGACAGGGTTGAGCACAGATACGCAGTATTTT
CSLASTGLSTDTQYF
>TRBD1|-|TRBV15|16|TRBJ2-5
TGTGCCACCAGCGGGAGATTGAGGGACAGCAAAGAGACCCAGTACTTC
CATSGRLRDSKETQYF
>-|many|TRBV15|14|TRBJ2-1
TGTGCCACCAGCAACGACATGTCGAACAATGAGCAGTTCTTC
CATSNDMSNNEQFF
>-|many|TRBV12-3/TRBV12-4|12|TRBJ2-1
TGTGCCAGCAGCTCCGGGACCCATGAGCAGTTCTTC
CASSSGTHEQFF
>-|few|TRBV24-1|16|TRBJ2-1
TGTGCCACCAGTGATGGAGATCTCCGGACCTACAATGAGCAGTTCTTC
CATSDGDLRTYNEQFF
>-|-|TRBV5-1|15|TRBJ2-2
TGCGCCAGCAGACGGACGGGGAAAAACACCGGGGAGCTGTTTTTT
CASRRTGKNTGELFF
>TRBD2|many|TRBV20-1|17|TRBJ2-1
TGCAGTGCTAGAGGTGATGGGGGGGATCTACCCTACAATGAGCAGTTCTTC
CSARGDGGDLPYNEQFF